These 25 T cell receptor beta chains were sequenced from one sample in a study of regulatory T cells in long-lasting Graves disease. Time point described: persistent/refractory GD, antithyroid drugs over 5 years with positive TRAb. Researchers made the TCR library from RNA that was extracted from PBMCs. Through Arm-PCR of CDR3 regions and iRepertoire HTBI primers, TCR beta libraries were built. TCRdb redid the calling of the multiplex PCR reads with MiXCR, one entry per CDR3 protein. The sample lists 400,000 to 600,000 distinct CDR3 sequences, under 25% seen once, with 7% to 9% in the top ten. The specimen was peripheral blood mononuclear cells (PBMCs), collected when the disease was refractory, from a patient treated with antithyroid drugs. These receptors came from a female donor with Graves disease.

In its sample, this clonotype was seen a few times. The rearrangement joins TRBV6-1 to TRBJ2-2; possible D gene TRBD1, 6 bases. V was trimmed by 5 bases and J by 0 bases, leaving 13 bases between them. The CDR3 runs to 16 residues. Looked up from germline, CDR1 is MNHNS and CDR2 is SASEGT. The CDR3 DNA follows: TGTGCCAGCAGTCCACCCGGGACAACGAACACCGGGGAGCTGTTTTTT. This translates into CASSPPGTTNTGELFF.

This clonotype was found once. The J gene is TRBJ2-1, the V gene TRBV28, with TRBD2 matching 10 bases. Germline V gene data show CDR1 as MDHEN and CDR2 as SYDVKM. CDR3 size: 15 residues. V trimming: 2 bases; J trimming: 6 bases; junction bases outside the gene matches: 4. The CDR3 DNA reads TGTGCCAGCAGTTTACTAGCGGGAGCTACCAATGAGCAGTTCTTC. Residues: CASSLLAGATNEQFF.

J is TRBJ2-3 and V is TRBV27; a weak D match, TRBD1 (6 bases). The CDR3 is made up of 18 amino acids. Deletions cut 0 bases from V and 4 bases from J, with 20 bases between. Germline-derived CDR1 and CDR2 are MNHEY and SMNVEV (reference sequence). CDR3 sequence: CASSLSRPGEIGPDTQYF. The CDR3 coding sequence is TGTGCCAGCAGTTTATCCCGTCCAGGGGAAATCGGACCAGATACGCAGTATTTT.

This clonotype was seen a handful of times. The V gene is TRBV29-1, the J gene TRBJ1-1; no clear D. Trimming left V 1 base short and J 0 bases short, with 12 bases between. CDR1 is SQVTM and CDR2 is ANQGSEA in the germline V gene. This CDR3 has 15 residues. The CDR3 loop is CSVEARGTMNTEAFF. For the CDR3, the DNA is TGCAGCGTTGAAGCGCGGGGTACCATGAACACTGAAGCTTTCTTT.

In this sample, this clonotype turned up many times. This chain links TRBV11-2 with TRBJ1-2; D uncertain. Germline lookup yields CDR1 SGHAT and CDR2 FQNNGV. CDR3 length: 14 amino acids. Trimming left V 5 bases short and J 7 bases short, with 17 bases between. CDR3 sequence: CASSPGPSGSGYTF. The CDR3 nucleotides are TGTGCCAGCAGCCCCGGGCCCTCGGGAAGTGGCTACACCTTC. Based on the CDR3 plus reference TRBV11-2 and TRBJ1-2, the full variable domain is EAGVAQSPRYKIIEKRQSVAFWCNPISGHATLYWYQQILGQGPKLLIQFQNNGVVDDSQLPKDRFSAERLKGVDSTLKIQPAKLEDSAVYLCASSPGPSGSGYTFGSGTRLTVV.

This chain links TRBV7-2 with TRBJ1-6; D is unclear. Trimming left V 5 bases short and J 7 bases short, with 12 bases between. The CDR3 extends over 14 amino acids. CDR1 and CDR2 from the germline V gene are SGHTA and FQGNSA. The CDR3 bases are TGTGCCAGCAGCATGAGTGCAGTAAATTCACCCCTCCACTTT. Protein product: CASSMSAVNSPLHF.

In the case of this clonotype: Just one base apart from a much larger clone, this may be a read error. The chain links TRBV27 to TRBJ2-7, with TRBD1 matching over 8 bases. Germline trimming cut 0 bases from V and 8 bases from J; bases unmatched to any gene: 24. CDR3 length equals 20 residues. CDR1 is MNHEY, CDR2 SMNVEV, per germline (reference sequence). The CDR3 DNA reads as TGTGCCAGCAGTTTATCGGCCCTCGGAGCTGTAACCCAGGGGGCGGTTAAGCAGTACTTC. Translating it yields CASSLSALGAVTQGAVKQYF.

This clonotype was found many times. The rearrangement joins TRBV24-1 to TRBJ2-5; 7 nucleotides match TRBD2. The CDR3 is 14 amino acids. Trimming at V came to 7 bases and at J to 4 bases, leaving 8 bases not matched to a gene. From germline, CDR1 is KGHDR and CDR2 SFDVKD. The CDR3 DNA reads TGTGCCACCAGCCCAGGGAGGGCGGTAGAGACCCAGTACTTC. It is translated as CATSPGRAVETQYF.

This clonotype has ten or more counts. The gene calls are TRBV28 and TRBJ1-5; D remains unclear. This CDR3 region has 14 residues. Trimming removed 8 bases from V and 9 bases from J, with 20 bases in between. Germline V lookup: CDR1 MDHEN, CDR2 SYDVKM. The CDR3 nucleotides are TGTGCCAGCCAACGGGGAAGGTCTTTGGGGCCCCAGCATTTT. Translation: CASQRGRSLGPQHF.

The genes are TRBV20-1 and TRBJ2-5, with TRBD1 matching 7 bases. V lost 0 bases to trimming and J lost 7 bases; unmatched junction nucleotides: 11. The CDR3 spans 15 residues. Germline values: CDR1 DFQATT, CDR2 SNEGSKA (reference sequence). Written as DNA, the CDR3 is TGCAGTGCTAGAGAGATCGACAGGGCCGCTGGGACCCAGTACTTC. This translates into CSAREIDRAAGTQYF.

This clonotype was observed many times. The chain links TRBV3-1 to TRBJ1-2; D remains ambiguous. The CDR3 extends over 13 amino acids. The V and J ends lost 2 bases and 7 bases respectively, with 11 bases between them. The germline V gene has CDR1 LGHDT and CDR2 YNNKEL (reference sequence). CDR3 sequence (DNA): TGTGCCAGCAGCCAATCGGTGGGTTCTGGCTACACCTTC. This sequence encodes CASSQSVGSGYTF.

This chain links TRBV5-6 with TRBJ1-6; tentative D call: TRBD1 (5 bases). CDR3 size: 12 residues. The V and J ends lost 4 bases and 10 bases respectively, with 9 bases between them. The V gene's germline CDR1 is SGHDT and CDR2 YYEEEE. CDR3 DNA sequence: TGTGCCAGCAGCACCTGGGGCTCACCCCTCCACTTT. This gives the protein CASSTWGSPLHF.

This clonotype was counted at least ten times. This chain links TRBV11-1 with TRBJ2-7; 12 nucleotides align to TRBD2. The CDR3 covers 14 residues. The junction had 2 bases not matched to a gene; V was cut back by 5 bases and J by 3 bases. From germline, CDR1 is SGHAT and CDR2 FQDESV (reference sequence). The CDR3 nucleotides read TGTGCCAGCAGCCAGACTAGCGGGGGCTACGAGCAGTACTTC. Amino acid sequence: CASSQTSGGYEQYF.

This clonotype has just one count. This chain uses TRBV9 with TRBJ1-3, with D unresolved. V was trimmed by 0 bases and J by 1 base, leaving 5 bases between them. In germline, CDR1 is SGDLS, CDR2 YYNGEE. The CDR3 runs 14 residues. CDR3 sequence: CASSVAASGNTIYF. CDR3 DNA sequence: TGTGCCAGCAGCGTAGCTGCATCTGGAAACACCATATATTTT.

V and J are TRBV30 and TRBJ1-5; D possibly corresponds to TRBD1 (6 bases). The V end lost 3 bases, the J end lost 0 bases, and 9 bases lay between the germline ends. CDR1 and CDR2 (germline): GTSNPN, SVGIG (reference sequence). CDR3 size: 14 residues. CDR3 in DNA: TGTGCCTGGAGCGGGGGCTATAGCAATCAGCCCCAGCATTTT. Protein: CAWSGGYSNQPQHF.

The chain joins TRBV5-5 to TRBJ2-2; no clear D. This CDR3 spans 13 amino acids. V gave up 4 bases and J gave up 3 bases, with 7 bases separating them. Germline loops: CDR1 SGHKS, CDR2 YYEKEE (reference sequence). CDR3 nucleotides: TGTGCCAGCAGCCCCTACGACACCGGGGAGCTGTTTTTT. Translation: CASSPYDTGELFF.

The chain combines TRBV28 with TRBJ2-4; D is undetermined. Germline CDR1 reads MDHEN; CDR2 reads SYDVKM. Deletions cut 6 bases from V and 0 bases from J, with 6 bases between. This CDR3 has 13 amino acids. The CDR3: CASRTIAKNIQYF. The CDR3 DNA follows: TGTGCCAGCAGAACAATAGCCAAAAACATTCAGTACTTC.

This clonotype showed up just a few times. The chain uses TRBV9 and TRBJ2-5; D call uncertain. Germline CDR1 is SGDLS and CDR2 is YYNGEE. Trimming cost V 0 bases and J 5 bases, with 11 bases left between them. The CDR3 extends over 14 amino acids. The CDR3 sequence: CASSVDFRWETQYF. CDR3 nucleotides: TGTGCCAGCAGCGTAGATTTCCGGTGGGAGACCCAGTACTTC. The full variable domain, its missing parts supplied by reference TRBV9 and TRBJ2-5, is DSGVTQTPKHLITATGQRVTLRCSPRSGDLSVYWYQQSLDQGLQFLIQYYNGEERAKGNILERFSAQQFPDLHSELNLSSLELGDSALYFCASSVDFRWETQYFGPGTRLLVL.

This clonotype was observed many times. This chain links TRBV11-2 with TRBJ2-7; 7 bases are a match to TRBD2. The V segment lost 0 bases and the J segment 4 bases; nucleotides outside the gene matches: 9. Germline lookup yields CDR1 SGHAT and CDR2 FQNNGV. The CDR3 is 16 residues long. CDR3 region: CASSLDRAAGGYEQYF. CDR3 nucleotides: TGTGCCAGCAGCTTAGATCGGGCGGCCGGGGGGTACGAGCAGTACTTC.

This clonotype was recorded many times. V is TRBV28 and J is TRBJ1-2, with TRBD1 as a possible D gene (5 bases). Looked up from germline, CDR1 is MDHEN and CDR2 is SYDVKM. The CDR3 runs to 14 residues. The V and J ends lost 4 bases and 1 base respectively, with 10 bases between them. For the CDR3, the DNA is TGTGCCAGCAGTTCGGGACCGGTTAACTATGGCTACACCTTC. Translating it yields CASSSGPVNYGYTF.

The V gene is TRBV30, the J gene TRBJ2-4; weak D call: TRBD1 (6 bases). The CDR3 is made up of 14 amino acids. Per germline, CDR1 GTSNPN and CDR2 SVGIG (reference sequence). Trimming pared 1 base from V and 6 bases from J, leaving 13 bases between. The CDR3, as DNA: TGTGCCTGGAGTGGGGGGCTTAGGGGAAACATTCAGTACTTC. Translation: CAWSGGLRGNIQYF.

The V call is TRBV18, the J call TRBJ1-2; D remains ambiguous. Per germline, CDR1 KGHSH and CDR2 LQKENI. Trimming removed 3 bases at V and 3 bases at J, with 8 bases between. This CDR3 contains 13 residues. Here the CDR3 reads CASSPGDDYGYTF. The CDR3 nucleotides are TGTGCCAGCTCACCCGGGGATGACTATGGCTACACCTTC.

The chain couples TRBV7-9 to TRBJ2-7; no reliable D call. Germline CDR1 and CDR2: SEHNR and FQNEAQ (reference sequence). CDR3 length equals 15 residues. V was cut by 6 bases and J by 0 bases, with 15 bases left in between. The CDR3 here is CASSSDGLTSYEQYF. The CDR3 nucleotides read TGTGCCAGCAGTTCAGACGGTTTGACCTCCTACGAGCAGTACTTC. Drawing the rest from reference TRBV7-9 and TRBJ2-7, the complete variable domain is DTGVSQNPRHKITKRGQNVTFRCDPISEHNRLYWYRQTLGQGPEFLTYFQNEAQLEKSRLLSDRFSAERPKGSFSTLEIQRTEQGDSAMYLCASSSDGLTSYEQYFGPGTRLTVT.

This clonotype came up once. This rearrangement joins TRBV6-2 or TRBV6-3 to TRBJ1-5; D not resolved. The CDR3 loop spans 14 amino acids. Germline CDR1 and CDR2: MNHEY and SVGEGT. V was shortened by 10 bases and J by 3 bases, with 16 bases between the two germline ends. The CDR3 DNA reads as TGTGCCACAACGGGGTTGATGATCAATCAGCCCCAGCATTTT. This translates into CATTGLMINQPQHF.

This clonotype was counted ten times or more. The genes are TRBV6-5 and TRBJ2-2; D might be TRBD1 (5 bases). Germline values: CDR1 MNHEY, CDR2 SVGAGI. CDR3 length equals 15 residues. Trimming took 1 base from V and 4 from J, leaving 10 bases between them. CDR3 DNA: TGTGCCAGCAGTTACTTCAGGGTGAGCACCGGGGAGCTGTTTTTT. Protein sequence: CASSYFRVSTGELFF.